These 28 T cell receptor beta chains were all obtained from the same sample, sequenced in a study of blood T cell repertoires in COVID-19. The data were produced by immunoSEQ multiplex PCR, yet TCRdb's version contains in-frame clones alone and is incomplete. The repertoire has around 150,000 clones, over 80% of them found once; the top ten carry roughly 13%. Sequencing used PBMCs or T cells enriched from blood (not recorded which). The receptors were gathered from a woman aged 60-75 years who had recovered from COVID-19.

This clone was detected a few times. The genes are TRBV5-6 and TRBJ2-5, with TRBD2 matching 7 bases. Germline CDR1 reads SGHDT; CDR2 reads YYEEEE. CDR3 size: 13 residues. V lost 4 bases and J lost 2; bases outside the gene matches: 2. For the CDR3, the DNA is TGTGCCAGCAGCCCGGGACTACAAGAGACCCAGTACTTC. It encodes CASSPGLQETQYF.

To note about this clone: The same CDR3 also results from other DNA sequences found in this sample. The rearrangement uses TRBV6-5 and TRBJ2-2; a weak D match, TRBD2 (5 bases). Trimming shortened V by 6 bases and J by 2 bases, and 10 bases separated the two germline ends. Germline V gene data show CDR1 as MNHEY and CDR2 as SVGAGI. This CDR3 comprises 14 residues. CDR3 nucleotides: TGTGCCAGCAGCCTCGGACTCAACACCGGGGAGCTGTTTTTT. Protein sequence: CASSLGLNTGELFF.

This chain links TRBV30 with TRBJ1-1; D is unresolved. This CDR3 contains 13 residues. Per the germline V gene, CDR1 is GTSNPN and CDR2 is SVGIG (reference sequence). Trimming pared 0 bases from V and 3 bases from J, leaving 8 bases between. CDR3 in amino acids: CAWSVLVDTEAFF. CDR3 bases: TGTGCCTGGAGTGTACTGGTTGACACTGAAGCTTTCTTT.

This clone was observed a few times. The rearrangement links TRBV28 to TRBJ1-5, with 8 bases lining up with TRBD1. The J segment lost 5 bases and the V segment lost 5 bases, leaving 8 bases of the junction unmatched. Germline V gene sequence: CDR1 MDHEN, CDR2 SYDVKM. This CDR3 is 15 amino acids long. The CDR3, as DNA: TGTGCCAGCAGTACCCTGGACAGGGACGATCAGCCCCAGCATTTT. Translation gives CASSTLDRDDQPQHF. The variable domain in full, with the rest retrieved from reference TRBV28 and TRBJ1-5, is DVKVTQSSRYLVKRTGEKVFLECVQDMDHENMFWYRQDPGLGLRLIYFSYDVKMKEKGDIPEGYSVSREKKERFSLILESASTNQTSMYLCASSTLDRDDQPQHFGDGTRLSIL.

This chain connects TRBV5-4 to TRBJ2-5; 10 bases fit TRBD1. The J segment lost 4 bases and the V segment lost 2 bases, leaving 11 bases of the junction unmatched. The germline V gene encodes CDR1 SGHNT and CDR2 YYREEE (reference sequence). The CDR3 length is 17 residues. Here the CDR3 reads CASSFVGQGLVVETQYF. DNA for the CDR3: TGTGCCAGCAGCTTCGTGGGACAGGGGTTAGTGGTAGAGACCCAGTACTTC.

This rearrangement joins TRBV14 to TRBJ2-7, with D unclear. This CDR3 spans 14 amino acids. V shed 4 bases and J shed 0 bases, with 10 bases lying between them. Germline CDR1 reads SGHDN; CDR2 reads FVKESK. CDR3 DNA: TGTGCCAGCAGCCCGCACTCGAGCTCCTACGAGCAGTACTTC. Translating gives CASSPHSSSYEQYF.

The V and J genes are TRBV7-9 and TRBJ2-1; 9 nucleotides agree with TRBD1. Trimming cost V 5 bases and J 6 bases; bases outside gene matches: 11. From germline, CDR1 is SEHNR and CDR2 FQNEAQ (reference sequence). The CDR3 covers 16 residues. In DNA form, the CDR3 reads TGTGCCAGCAGCCCACCCGGACAGGGGAATATCAATGAGCAGTTCTTC. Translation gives CASSPPGQGNINEQFF. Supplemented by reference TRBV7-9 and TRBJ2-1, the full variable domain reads DTGVSQNPRHKITKRGQNVTFRCDPISEHNRLYWYRQTLGQGPEFLTYFQNEAQLEKSRLLSDRFSAERPKGSFSTLEIQRTEQGDSAMYLCASSPPGQGNINEQFFGPGTRLTVL.

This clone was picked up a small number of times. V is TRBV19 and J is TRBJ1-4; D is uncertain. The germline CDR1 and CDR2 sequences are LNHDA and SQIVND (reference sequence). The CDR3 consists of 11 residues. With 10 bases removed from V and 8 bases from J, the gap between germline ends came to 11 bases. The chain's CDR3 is CATQREEKLFF. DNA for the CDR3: TGTGCCACCCAGCGGGAGGAAAAACTGTTTTTT.

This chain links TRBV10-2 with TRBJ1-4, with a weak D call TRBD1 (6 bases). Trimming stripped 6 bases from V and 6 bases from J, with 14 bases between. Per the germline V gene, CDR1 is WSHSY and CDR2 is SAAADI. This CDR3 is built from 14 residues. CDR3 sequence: CASRRTVIDEKLFF. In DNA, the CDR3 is TGCGCCAGCAGAAGGACAGTGATCGATGAAAAACTGTTTTTT.

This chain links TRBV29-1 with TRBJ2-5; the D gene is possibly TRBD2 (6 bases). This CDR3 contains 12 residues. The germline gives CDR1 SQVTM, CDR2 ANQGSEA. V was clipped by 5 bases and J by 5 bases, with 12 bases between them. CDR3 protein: CSVLEGRETQYF. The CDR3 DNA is TGCAGCGTTTTGGAAGGGAGGGAGACCCAGTACTTC.

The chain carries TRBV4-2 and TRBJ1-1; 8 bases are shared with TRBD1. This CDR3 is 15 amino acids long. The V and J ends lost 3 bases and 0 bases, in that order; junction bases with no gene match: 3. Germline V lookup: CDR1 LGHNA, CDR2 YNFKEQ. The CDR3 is CASSQDRALNTEAFF. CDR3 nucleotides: TGTGCCAGCAGCCAGGACAGGGCACTGAACACTGAAGCTTTCTTT.

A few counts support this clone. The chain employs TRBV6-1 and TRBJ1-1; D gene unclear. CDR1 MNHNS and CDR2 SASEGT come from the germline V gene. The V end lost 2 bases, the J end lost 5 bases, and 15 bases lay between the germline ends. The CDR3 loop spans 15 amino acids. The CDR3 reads CASSEMAGGWTEAFF. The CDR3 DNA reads TGTGCCAGCAGTGAAATGGCAGGAGGATGGACTGAAGCTTTCTTT.

The CDR3 loop reads CASSPDTEAFF. DNA of the CDR3: TGTGCCAGCAGCCCCGACACTGAAGCTTTCTTT. The chain links TRBV2 to TRBJ1-1, with D hard to call. The CDR3 has 11 residues. Trimming shortened V by 6 bases and J by 3 bases, and 5 bases separated the two germline ends. The germline gives CDR1 SNHLY, CDR2 FYNNEI.

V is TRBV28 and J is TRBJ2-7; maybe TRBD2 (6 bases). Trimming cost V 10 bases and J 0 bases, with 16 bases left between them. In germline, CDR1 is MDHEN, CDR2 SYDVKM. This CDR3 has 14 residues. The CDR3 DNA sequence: TGTGCCACCCAACTTAAGGGACTCTCCTACGAGCAGTACTTC. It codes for CATQLKGLSYEQYF. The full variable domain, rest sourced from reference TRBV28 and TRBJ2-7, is DVKVTQSSRYLVKRTGEKVFLECVQDMDHENMFWYRQDPGLGLRLIYFSYDVKMKEKGDIPEGYSVSREKKERFSLILESASTNQTSMYLCATQLKGLSYEQYFGPGTRLTVT.

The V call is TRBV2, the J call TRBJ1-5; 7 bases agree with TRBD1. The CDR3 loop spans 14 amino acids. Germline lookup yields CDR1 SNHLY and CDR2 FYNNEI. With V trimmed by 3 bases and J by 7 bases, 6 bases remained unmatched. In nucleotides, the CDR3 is TGTGCCAGCAGTGAGCAGACAGGGAGGCAGCCCCAGCATTTT. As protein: CASSEQTGRQPQHF.

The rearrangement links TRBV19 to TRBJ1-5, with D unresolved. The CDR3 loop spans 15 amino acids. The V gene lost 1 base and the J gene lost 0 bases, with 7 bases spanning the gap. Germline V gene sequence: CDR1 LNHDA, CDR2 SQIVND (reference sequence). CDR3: CASSIGGNSNQPQHF. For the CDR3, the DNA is TGTGCCAGTAGTATAGGAGGAAATAGCAATCAGCCCCAGCATTTT. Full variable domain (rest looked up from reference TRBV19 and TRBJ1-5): DGGITQSPKYLFRKEGQNVTLSCEQNLNHDAMYWYRQDPGQGLRLIYYSQIVNDFQKGDIAEGYSVSREKKESFPLTVTSAQKNPTAFYLCASSIGGNSNQPQHFGDGTRLSIL.

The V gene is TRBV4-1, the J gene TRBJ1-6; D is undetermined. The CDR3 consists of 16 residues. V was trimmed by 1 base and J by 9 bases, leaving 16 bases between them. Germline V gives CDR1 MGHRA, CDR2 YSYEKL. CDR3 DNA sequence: TGCGCCAGCAGCCAAGGTAGTGAGGGATTCGTTTCACCCCTCCACTTT. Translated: CASSQGSEGFVSPLHF.

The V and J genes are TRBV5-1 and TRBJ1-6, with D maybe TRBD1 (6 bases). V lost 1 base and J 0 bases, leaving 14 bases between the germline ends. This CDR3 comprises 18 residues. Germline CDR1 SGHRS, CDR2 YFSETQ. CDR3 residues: CASSLYRVGLSYNSPLHF. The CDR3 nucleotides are TGCGCCAGCAGCTTGTACAGGGTTGGCCTCTCCTATAATTCACCCCTCCACTTT.

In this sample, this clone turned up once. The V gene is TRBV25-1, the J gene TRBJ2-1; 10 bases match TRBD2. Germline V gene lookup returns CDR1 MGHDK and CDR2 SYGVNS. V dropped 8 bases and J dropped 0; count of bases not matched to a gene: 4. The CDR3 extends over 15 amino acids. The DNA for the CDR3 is TGTGCCAGCCGATCTAGCGGGAGCTCCTACAATGAGCAGTTCTTC. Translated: CASRSSGSSYNEQFF.

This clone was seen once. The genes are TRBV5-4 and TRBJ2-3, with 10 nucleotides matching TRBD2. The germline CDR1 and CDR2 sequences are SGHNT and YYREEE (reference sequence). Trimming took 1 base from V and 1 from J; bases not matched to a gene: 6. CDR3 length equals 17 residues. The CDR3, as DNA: TGTGCCAGCAGCTTGAGAGCCGGGACTAGCGGCACAGATACGCAGTATTTT. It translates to CASSLRAGTSGTDTQYF.

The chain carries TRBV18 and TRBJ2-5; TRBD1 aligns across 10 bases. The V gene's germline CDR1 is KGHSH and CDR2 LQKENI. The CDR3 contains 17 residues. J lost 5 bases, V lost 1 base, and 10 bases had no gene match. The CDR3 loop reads CASSPQVEGQGRETQYF. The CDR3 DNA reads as TGTGCCAGCTCACCACAAGTAGAGGGACAGGGGAGGGAGACCCAGTACTTC.

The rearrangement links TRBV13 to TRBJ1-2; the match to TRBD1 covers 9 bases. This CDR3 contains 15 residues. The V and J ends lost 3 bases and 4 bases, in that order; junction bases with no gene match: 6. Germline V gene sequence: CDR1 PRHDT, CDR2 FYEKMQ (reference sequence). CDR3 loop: CASSFNRGQGYGYTF. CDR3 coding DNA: TGTGCCAGCAGCTTCAACAGGGGGCAGGGCTATGGCTACACCTTC.

CDR3: CASSNSGLASTGELFF. CDR3 nucleotides: TGTGCCAGCAGTAATTCCGGACTAGCGAGCACCGGGGAGCTGTTTTTT. The rearrangement joins TRBV6-8 to TRBJ2-2, with TRBD2 matching over 9 bases. J lost 4 bases, V lost 5 bases, and 8 bases had no gene match. The CDR3 extends over 16 amino acids. Germline V gene data show CDR1 as MNHGY and CDR2 as SAAAGT.

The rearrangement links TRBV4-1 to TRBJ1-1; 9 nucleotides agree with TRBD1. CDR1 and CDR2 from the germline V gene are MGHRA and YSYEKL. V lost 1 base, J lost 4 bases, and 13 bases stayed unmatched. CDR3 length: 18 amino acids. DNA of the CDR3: TGCGCCAGCAGCCAAGGGGGACAGGGTCGGGGGCTTGGCACTGAAGCTTTCTTT. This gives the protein CASSQGGQGRGLGTEAFF.

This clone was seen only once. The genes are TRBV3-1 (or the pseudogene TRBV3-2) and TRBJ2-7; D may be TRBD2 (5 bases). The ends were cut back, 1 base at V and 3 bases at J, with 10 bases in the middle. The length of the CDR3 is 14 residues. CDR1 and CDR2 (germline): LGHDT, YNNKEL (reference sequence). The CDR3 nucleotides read TGTGCCAGCAGCCAAGGAACTAGAGTCTACGAGCAGTACTTC. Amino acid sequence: CASSQGTRVYEQYF.

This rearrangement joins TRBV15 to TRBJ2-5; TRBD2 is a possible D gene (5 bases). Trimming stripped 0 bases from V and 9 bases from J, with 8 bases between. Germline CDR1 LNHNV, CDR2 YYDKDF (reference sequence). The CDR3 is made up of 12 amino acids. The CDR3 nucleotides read TGTGCCACCAGCAGAGATCTGGGAGCCCAGTACTTC. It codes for CATSRDLGAQYF.

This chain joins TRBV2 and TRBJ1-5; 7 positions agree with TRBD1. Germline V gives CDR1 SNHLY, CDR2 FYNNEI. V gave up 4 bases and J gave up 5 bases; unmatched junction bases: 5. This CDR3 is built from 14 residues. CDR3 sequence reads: CASSVQGQYQPQHF. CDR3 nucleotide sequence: TGTGCCAGCAGTGTCCAGGGACAGTATCAGCCCCAGCATTTT. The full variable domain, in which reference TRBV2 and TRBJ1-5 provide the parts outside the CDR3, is EPEVTQTPSHQVTQMGQEVILRCVPISNHLYFYWYRQILGQKVEFLVSFYNNEISEKSEIFDDQFSVERPDGSNFTLKIRSTKLEDSAMYFCASSVQGQYQPQHFGDGTRLSIL.

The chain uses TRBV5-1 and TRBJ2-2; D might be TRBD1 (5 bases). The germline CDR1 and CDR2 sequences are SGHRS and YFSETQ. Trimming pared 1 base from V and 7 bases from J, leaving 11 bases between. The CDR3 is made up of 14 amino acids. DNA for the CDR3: TGCGCCAGCAGCTTGCAGCAGGGCGGCGGGGAGCTGTTTTTT. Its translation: CASSLQQGGGELFF.